Listed here is a single T cell receptor beta chain. What it binds is unknown. The sample comes from a study of cytomegalovirus exposure and HLA in healthy donors. Study as a whole: A prior analysis found 100 million to 140 million unique TCR beta sequences from 170 million or so T cells.

V was shortened by 4 bases and J by 0 bases, with 9 bases between the two germline ends. The CDR3 has 15 amino acids. Germline V gene sequence: CDR1 LGHNA, CDR2 YNFKEQ. 13 Jbeta primers and 60 Vbeta primers were used for the PCR. The assay was immunoSEQ multiplex PCR, and TCRdb's table has in-frame clones only and misses some. Of about 100,000 clones detected, about 79% appear once; the ten largest clones hold approximately 5%. Study-level results: In an earlier analysis, about 90% or about 30%: the productive usage of most TCR beta V segments. DRB1 showed the most TCR associations and HLA-C the fewest in a later analysis, as rates varied by HLA locus.

The chain recombines TRBV4-2 with TRBJ2-2; no firm D call. The sequence was collected from a man aged 60 to 75 in good health and CMV-seropositive. The sequencing input was PBMCs. The CDR3 loop is CASSRSNTNTGELFF. The CDR3 nucleotides are TGTGCCAGCAGCCGGAGCAATACGAACACCGGGGAGCTGTTTTTT.